The rows below give T cell receptor beta chains drawn from one sample of a study of blood T cell repertoires in COVID-19. Some clones are missing from TCRdb's copy, which holds only in-frame ones; the method was immunoSEQ multiplex PCR. The table records over 100,000 clones, 75% to 90% of them present only once. Material for sequencing was peripheral blood. Receptors originate from a human donor in a cohort sampled during active COVID-19. Each CDR3 is given with its conserved first and last residue. D genes are given only for firm matches. Only some rows state a clone size, as once, few, many or a class for expanded clones.

>TRBJ2-7|TRBD2|.|TRBV3-1/TRBV3-2
TGTGCCAGCAGCCAAGGGCCTAGCGGGGGCTCCTACGAGCAGTACTTC
CASSQGPSGGSYEQYF
>TRBJ1-2|TRBD1|once|TRBV12-3/TRBV12-4
TGTGCCTCGCGGGACAGCCAGAACTATGGCTACACCTTC
CASRDSQNYGYTF
>TRBJ2-7|TRBD2|.|TRBV9
TGTGCCAGCAGCGCTACATCCGGGGGGGACTCCTACGAGCAGTACTTC
CASSATSGGDSYEQYF
>TRBJ2-5|.|.|TRBV24-1
TGTGCCACCAGTCGGGGGGAGACCCAGTACTTC
CATSRGETQYF
>TRBJ2-7|TRBD1|.|TRBV18
TGTGCCAGCTCACCACCGGGACAGCCTTCCTACGAGCAGTACTTC
CASSPPGQPSYEQYF
>TRBJ1-2|.|.|TRBV19
TGTGCCAGTCGCCGGGGGGCCCTGAACTATGGCTACACCTTC
CASRRGALNYGYTF
>TRBJ1-6|.|.|TRBV19
TGTGCCACGACGGACCACTCAAGGGGAGGGTATTCACCCCTCCACTTT
CATTDHSRGGYSPLHF
>TRBJ1-4|.|.|TRBV6-5
TGTGCCAGCAGGTCTAGGGCACAGGGATATGAAAAACTGTTTTTT
CASRSRAQGYEKLFF
>TRBJ2-1|TRBD1|.|TRBV9
TGTGCCAGCAGCGTAGGACAGGGGGTAGAGGAGCAGTTCTTC
CASSVGQGVEEQFF
>TRBJ1-2|TRBD1|.|TRBV28
TGTGCCAGCAGAAACCGTTTGGGACAGGGTGAATTTTATGGCTACACCTTC
CASRNRLGQGEFYGYTF
>TRBJ1-3|.|.|TRBV19
TGTGCCAGTACCCCGTCCTCTGGAAACACCATATATTTT
CASTPSSGNTIYF
>TRBJ1-2|TRBD1|.|TRBV11-2
TGTGCCAGCAGCACAACCGGGACAGGAGTTAACTATGGCTACACCTTC
CASSTTGTGVNYGYTF
>TRBJ2-1|TRBD2|.|TRBV7-9
TGTGCCAGCAGCTTGCCCCCCCGACTAGCGGGAGTAAAGAATGAGCAGTTCTTC
CASSLPPRLAGVKNEQFF
>TRBJ2-2|TRBD2|.|TRBV28
TGTGCCAGCAAGGCCGTAGCGGGAGTCCAACCCGGGGAGCTGTTTTTT
CASKAVAGVQPGELFF
>TRBJ2-7|.|.|TRBV28
TGTGCCAGCAGTTTTAGGTTAGGACAGCCCTCCTACGAGCAGTACTTC
CASSFRLGQPSYEQYF
>TRBJ2-5|.|.|TRBV10-1
TGCGCCAGCAGTGAGCCTCCCGGCCAAGGGAGCGCTGGAGAGACCCAGTACTTC
CASSEPPGQGSAGETQYF
>TRBJ1-5|TRBD1|.|TRBV19
TGTGCCAGTAGTAGATACAGGGGGGGTGGCAATCAGCCCCAGCATTTT
CASSRYRGGGNQPQHF
>TRBJ1-5|TRBD1|.|TRBV5-6
TGTGCCAGCAGCTTGTACCGGGACAGGGGTAGCAATCAGCCCCAGCATTTT
CASSLYRDRGSNQPQHF
>TRBJ1-2|TRBD1|.|TRBV7-2
TGTGCCAGCAGCCAGCGGGACAGGGGGCGTGCGGGCTATGGCTACACCTTC
CASSQRDRGRAGYGYTF
>TRBJ1-1|.|.|TRBV24-1
TGTGCCACCAGTGATGCGGGGAGGTCTGAAGCTTTCTTT
CATSDAGRSEAFF
>TRBJ1-1|.|few|TRBV5-1
TGCGCCAGCAGCTTGCCAGGGGTCAACACTGAAGCTTTCTTT
CASSLPGVNTEAFF
>TRBJ2-3|TRBD2|.|TRBV20-1
TGCAGTGCTAGTCACTGGGAACTAGCGGCGGCGGATACGCAGTATTTT
CSASHWELAAADTQYF
>TRBJ2-3|TRBD2|few|TRBV6-5
TGTGCCAGCAGTCCACAGGGACTAGTGGTAGATACGCAGTATTTT
CASSPQGLVVDTQYF
>TRBJ2-5|TRBD1|once|TRBV5-8
TGTGCCAGCACCGCAAGGACAGGGAGTAGCCAAGAGACCCAGTACTTC
CASTARTGSSQETQYF
>TRBJ2-1|TRBD1|.|TRBV6-6
TGTGCCTCACACAGGGGGCGCTACAATGAGCAGTTCTTC
CASHRGRYNEQFF
>TRBJ1-2|TRBD1|.|TRBV4-2
TGTGCCAGCAGCCAACTAGGACAGGGGGCCCTTTTGGGCTATGGCTACACCTTC
CASSQLGQGALLGYGYTF
>TRBJ1-3|.|.|TRBV9
TGTGCCAGCAGCGTGGCCGGAAACACCATATATTTT
CASSVAGNTIYF
>TRBJ2-3|.|.|TRBV6-4
TGTGCCAGCAGTGAGGCGTCCAGGGGACCGCAGTATTTT
CASSEASRGPQYF